This TCR beta chain was sequenced for a study of identical twins. TCRdb called the 5' RACE reads again in MiXCR, with one record for every CDR3 protein. The repertoire consists of some 790,000 distinct CDR3 sequences, with roughly 18% occurring once and the leading ten covering over 10%. This CDR3 region has 14 residues. Germline CDR1 reads MNHNS; CDR2 reads SASEGT. The V gene lost 6 bases and the J gene lost 4 bases, with 16 bases spanning the gap. A remark on this clonotype: What it recognizes is unknown.

Broader study findings: Possibly, invariant MAIT and iNKT cells partly confounded zero-insertion analyses.

The same sample was also studied in work on T cells expressing NK-cell markers. That source reports: HCMV serostatus: seven of eight sequenced donors positive, one negative. NKG2C+ dominant clonotype frequencies in over 5 donors were roughly 1.0-7.0% of CD8+ T cells. Certain NKG2C+ T cell clones were expanded, and their HCMV specificity remained unclear.

The sequence was collected from a woman aged 18 to 35 in good health. The chain couples TRBV6-1 to TRBJ2-7, with D perhaps matching TRBD1 or TRBD2 (6 bases each). Sequenced material: PBMCs. In DNA form, the CDR3 reads TGTGCCAGCAGCCTACAGGGACTTCCTTACGAGCAGTACTTC. Amino acid sequence: CASSLQGLPYEQYF.